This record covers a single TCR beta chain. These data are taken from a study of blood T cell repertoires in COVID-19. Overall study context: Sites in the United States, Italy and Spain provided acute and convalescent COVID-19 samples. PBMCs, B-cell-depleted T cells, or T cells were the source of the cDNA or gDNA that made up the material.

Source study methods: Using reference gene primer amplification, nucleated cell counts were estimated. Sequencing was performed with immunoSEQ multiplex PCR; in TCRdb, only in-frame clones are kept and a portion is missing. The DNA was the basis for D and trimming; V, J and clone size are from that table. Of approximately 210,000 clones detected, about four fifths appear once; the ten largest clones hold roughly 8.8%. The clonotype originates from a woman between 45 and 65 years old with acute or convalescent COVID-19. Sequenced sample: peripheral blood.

The CDR3 DNA is TGTGCCAGCAGCTTAAGCGGGCGGGGGAGACACTACGAGCAGTACTTC. Protein product: CASSLSGRGRHYEQYF. The chain recombines TRBV13 with TRBJ2-7, with 7 positions matching TRBD2. The V segment lost 2 bases and the J segment 3 bases; nucleotides outside the gene matches: 10. The germline CDR1 and CDR2 sequences are PRHDT and FYEKMQ (reference sequence). The CDR3 loop spans 16 amino acids.